These 8 T cell receptor beta chains came from one sample sequenced in a study of OX40 agonist ivuxolimab in advanced cancers. TCRdb's copy holds only in-frame clones and misses some; the assay was immunoSEQ multiplex PCR. The table shows about 90,000 clones, with 85% to 90% occurring only once. The input for sequencing was CD4+ or CD8+ T cells sorted from blood, taken in a trial of the OX40 agonist ivuxolimab. The receptors derive from an adult with an advanced solid tumor such as melanoma, head and neck, liver or kidney cancer.

The V call is TRBV6-4, the J call TRBJ2-5; 7 bases are a match to TRBD1. Per the germline V gene, CDR1 is MRHNA and CDR2 is SNTAGT. V lost 5 bases to trimming and J lost 7 bases; unmatched junction nucleotides: 7. This CDR3 is 13 amino acids long. The CDR3 sequence: CASSWTGSGTQYF. The CDR3 nucleotides read TGTGCCAGCAGTTGGACAGGCTCGGGGACCCAGTACTTC.

V and J are TRBV4-1 and TRBJ2-1; 9 bases align to TRBD2. V trimming: 1 base; J trimming: 9 bases; junction bases outside the gene matches: 7. In germline, CDR1 is MGHRA, CDR2 YSYEKL. The CDR3 is 15 residues long. Here the CDR3 DNA reads TGCGCCAGCAGCCAAGGCGAGGGACTAGCCCGTGAGCAGTTCTTC. Protein: CASSQGEGLAREQFF.

The V call is TRBV5-1, the J call TRBJ2-7, with D possibly matching TRBD1 (5 bases). The germline V gene has CDR1 SGHRS and CDR2 YFSETQ. CDR3 length: 14 residues. Trimming pared 3 bases from V and 1 base from J, leaving 11 bases between. The CDR3 DNA reads TGCGCCAGCAGCTGGACAACCCTATCCTACGAGCAGTACTTC. It codes for CASSWTTLSYEQYF.

CDR3 DNA: TGTGCCAGCAGCCAATCGGTATTGAACACTGAAGCTTTCTTT. This encodes CASSQSVLNTEAFF. The rearrangement joins TRBV9 to TRBJ1-1; no reliable D call. CDR1 SGDLS and CDR2 YYNGEE come from the germline V gene. The CDR3 consists of 14 residues. Between the trimmed V and J ends, which lost 4 bases and 0 bases, there was a span of 10 bases.

The gene calls are TRBV11-1 and TRBJ2-7; perhaps TRBD2 as D (6 bases). Germline values: CDR1 SGHAT, CDR2 FQDESV (reference sequence). With 5 bases removed from V and 3 bases from J, the gap between germline ends came to 14 bases. This CDR3 has 14 residues. CDR3 DNA: TGTGCCAGCAGCGCATCGGGAGCCAGCTACGAGCAGTACTTC. This translates into CASSASGASYEQYF.

The rearrangement joins TRBV11-2 to TRBJ2-1; no reliable D call. The CDR3 extends over 14 amino acids. V shed 0 bases and J shed 6 bases, with 9 bases lying between them. The germline gives CDR1 SGHAT, CDR2 FQNNGV. The CDR3 region has the DNA TGTGCCAGCAGCTTAGAGGCGTATAGCAATGAGCAGTTCTTC. It codes for CASSLEAYSNEQFF.

The genes are TRBV9 and TRBJ2-3, with D possibly TRBD2 on 6 matching bases. From germline, CDR1 is SGDLS and CDR2 YYNGEE. This CDR3 is built from 16 residues. With 3 bases removed from V and 2 bases from J, the gap between germline ends came to 16 bases. The DNA for the CDR3 is TGTGCCAGCAGCGGGCCACTGGACTACAACACAGATACGCAGTATTTT. This translates into CASSGPLDYNTDTQYF.

The chain is built from TRBV11-2 and TRBJ2-2, with TRBD1 matching over 9 bases. The CDR3 length is 15 residues. The ends lost 8 bases at V and 3 bases at J; junction bases unmatched: 7. Per germline, CDR1 SGHAT and CDR2 FQNNGV. Here the CDR3 reads CASWDRAEDTGELFF. In nucleotides, the CDR3 is TGTGCCAGCTGGGACAGGGCAGAAGACACCGGGGAGCTGTTTTTT. The whole variable domain, filled in from reference TRBV11-2 and TRBJ2-2, reads EAGVAQSPRYKIIEKRQSVAFWCNPISGHATLYWYQQILGQGPKLLIQFQNNGVVDDSQLPKDRFSAERLKGVDSTLKIQPAKLEDSAVYLCASWDRAEDTGELFFGEGSRLTVL.